Below, 9 T cell receptor beta chains from the same sample are listed, as sequenced in a study of patients and donors after allogeneic stem cell transplantation. Using its own MiXCR run on the RT-PCR reads, TCRdb lists one record per CDR3 protein. The profile shows about 88,000 distinct CDR3 sequences, roughly 48% of them singletons. Material for sequencing was blood, either unsorted or a sorted T cell fraction (not recorded which). The receptors come from a human donor who was either an allogeneic HSCT recipient or a stem cell or donor lymphocyte infusion donor (not recorded which). It is not recorded whose cells these are; they may come from a transplant donor.

J is TRBJ1-2 and V is TRBV5-1; perhaps TRBD1 as D (5 bases). The CDR3 runs to 14 residues. The V end was cut by 4 bases, the J end by 4 bases, with 14 bases between. Germline V gene sequence: CDR1 SGHRS, CDR2 YFSETQ. The CDR3 coding sequence is TGCGCCAGCAGCACCATGACAGCTTCCTATGGCTACACCTTC. It specifies CASSTMTASYGYTF.

The chain is built from TRBV10-3 and TRBJ1-3; D perhaps matches TRBD1 (5 bases). The CDR3 covers 13 residues. V was pared by 11 bases and J by 3 bases, with 14 bases between. Per the germline V gene, CDR1 is ENHRY and CDR2 is SYGVKD. Here the CDR3 DNA reads TGTGCCTTTAGCGGGGGTTTTGGAAACACCATATATTTT. Translating it yields CAFSGGFGNTIYF.

The chain employs TRBV20-1 and TRBJ2-3, with 13 nucleotides matching TRBD2. After removal of 6 bases from V and 2 bases from J, the junction contained 5 bases not matched to a gene. The germline V gene has CDR1 DFQATT and CDR2 SNEGSKA (reference sequence). The CDR3 covers 15 residues. The CDR3 reads CSAPGTSGITDTQYF. The CDR3 bases are TGCAGTGCGCCCGGGACTAGCGGGATCACAGATACGCAGTATTTT.

This clonotype was detected only a few times. V and J are TRBV28 and TRBJ1-4, with D possibly being TRBD1 (6 bases). V gave up 5 bases and J gave up 1 base, with 11 bases separating them. Germline CDR1 reads MDHEN; CDR2 reads SYDVKM. This CDR3 spans 15 amino acids. The CDR3 loop reads CASSRGDITNEKLFF. Here the CDR3 DNA reads TGTGCCAGCAGTCGGGGGGACATAACTAATGAAAAACTGTTTTTT. The entire variable domain, with the rest obtained from reference TRBV28 and TRBJ1-4, is as follows: DVKVTQSSRYLVKRTGEKVFLECVQDMDHENMFWYRQDPGLGLRLIYFSYDVKMKEKGDIPEGYSVSREKKERFSLILESASTNQTSMYLCASSRGDITNEKLFFGSGTQLSVL.

The chain uses TRBV5-5 and TRBJ1-1; D not resolved. The CDR3 runs to 15 residues. Deletions cut 0 bases from V and 0 bases from J, with 9 bases between. CDR1 and CDR2 (germline): SGHKS, YYEKEE (reference sequence). The CDR3 region is CASSLVVGMNTEAFF. The CDR3 nucleotides read TGTGCCAGCAGCTTGGTTGTCGGAATGAACACTGAAGCTTTCTTT.

This clonotype was seen more than once but under ten times. One junction end does not reproduce the germline sequence, and a read error may be involved. This sequence joins TRBV15 and TRBJ1-3; D uncertain. Germline lookup yields CDR1 LNHNV and CDR2 YYDKDF (reference sequence). The CDR3 length is 18 residues. The CDR3 here is CATRRGNPDAISGNTIYF. CDR3 DNA sequence: TGTGCCACCAGGAGAGGAAATCCGGACGCGATCTCTGGAAACACCATATATTTT.

The genes are TRBV28 and TRBJ2-3; 10 bases match TRBD2. Germline CDR1 and CDR2: MDHEN and SYDVKM. The V segment lost 2 bases and the J segment 6 bases; nucleotides outside the gene matches: 17. The CDR3 contains 19 residues. The CDR3 is CASSLPPSRASGSRDTQYF. The CDR3 bases are TGTGCCAGCAGTTTACCCCCTTCTCGGGCTAGCGGGAGTCGGGATACGCAGTATTTT.

The rearrangement uses TRBV12-3 or TRBV12-4 and TRBJ2-1; 7 nucleotides align to TRBD1. This CDR3 is built from 15 residues. Unmatched junction bases numbered 4, after V lost 2 bases and J lost 3 bases. As DNA, the CDR3 is TGTGCCAGCAGTTTATGGGACAGCGTCTACAATGAGCAGTTCTTC. Translating it yields CASSLWDSVYNEQFF.

The chain has TRBV4-1 and TRBJ2-7, with TRBD1 matching over 9 bases. The CDR3 runs 16 residues. Germline trimming cut 4 bases from V and 9 bases from J; bases unmatched to any gene: 16. The V gene's germline CDR1 is MGHRA and CDR2 YSYEKL. CDR3 amino acids: CASSPATGTGLSRQYF. CDR3 sequence (DNA): TGCGCCAGCAGCCCGGCAACCGGGACAGGGCTAAGCAGGCAGTACTTC.